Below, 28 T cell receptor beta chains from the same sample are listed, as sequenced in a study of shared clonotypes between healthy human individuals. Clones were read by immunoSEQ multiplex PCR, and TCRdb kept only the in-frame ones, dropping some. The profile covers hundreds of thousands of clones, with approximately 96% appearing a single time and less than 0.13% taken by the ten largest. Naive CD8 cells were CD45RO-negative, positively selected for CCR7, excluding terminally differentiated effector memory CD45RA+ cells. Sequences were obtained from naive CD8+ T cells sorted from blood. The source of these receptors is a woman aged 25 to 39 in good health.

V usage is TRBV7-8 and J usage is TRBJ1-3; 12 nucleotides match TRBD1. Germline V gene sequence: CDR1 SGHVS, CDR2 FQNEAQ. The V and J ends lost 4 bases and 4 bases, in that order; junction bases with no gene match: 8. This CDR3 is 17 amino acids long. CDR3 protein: CASSSTTGTGGGNTIYF. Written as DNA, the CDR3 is TGTGCCAGCAGCTCTACAACGGGGACAGGGGGCGGAAACACCATATATTTT.

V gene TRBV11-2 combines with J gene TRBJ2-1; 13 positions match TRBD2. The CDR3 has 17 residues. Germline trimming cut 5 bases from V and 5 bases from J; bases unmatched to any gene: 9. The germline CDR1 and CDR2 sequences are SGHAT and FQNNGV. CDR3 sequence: CASSGKKGLAGNNEQFF. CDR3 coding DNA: TGTGCCAGCAGCGGTAAAAAGGGACTAGCGGGGAACAATGAGCAGTTCTTC.

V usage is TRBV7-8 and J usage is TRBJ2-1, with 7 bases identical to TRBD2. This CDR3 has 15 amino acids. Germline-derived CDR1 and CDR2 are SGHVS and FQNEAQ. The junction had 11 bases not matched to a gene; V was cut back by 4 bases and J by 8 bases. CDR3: CASSWVGGSRYEQFF. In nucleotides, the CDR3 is TGTGCCAGCAGCTGGGTCGGGGGGTCTAGGTATGAGCAGTTCTTC.

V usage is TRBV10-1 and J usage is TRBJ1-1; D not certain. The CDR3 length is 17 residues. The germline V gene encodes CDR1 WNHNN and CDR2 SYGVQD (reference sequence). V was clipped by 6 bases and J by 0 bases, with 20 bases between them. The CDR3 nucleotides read TGCGCCAGCAGAGCCCCCCGGGTCTTCCCTATGAACACTGAAGCTTTCTTT. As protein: CASRAPRVFPMNTEAFF.

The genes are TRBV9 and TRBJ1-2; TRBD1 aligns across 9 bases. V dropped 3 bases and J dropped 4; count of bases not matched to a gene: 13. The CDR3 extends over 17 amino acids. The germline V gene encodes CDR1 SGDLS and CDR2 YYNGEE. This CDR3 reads CASSGWDREGGGYGYTF. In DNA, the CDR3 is TGTGCCAGCAGCGGATGGGACAGGGAGGGAGGTGGCTATGGCTACACCTTC.

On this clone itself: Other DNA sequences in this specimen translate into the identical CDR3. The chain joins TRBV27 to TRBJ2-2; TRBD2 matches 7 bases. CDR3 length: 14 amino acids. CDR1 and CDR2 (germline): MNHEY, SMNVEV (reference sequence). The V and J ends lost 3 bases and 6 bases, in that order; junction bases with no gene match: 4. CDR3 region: CASSFGAGAGELFF. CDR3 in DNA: TGTGCCAGCAGTTTCGGGGCGGGGGCCGGGGAGCTGTTTTTT.

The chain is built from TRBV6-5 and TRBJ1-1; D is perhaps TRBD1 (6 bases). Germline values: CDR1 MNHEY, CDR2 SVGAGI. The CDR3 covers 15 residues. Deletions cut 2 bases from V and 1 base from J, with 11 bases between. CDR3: CASSYDLGQNTEAFF. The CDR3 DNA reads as TGTGCCAGCAGTTACGATTTGGGACAGAACACTGAAGCTTTCTTT.

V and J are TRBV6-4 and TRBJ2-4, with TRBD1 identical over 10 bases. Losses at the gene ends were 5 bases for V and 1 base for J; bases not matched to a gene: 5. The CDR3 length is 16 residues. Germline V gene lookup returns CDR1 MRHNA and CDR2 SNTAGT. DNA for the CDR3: TGTGCCAGCAGTCCCGGACAGGGGGAGGCCAAAAACATTCAGTACTTC. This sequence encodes CASSPGQGEAKNIQYF.

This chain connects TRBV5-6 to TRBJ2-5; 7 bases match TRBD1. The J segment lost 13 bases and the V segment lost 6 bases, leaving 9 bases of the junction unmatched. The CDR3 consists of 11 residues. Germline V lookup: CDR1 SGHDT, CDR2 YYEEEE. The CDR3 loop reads CASTSGGIRYF. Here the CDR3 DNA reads TGTGCCAGCACTTCAGGGGGTATACGGTACTTC.

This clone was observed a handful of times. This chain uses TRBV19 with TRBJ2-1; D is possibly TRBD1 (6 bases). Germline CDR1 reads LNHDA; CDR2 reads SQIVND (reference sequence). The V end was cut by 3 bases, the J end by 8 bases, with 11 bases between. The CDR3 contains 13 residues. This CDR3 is CASSIWGPDEQFF. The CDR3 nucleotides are TGTGCCAGTAGTATCTGGGGGCCGGATGAGCAGTTCTTC.

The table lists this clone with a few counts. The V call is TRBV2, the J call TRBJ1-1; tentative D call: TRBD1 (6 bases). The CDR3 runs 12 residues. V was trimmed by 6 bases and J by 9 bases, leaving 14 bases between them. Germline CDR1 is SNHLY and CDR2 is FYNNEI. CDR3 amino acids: CASSPWTAQAFF. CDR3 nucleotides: TGTGCCAGCAGCCCCTGGACAGCTCAAGCTTTCTTT.

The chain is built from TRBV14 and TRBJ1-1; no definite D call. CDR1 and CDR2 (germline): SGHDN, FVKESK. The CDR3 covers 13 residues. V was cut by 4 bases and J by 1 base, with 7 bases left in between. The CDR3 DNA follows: TGTGCCAGCAGCCTCGGCCCGAACACTGAAGCTTTCTTT. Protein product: CASSLGPNTEAFF.

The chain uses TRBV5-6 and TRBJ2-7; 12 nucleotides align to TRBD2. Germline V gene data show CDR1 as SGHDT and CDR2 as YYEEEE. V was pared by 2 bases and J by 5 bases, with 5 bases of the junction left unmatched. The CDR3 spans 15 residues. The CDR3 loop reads CASSFLAGGLHEQYF. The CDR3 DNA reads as TGTGCCAGCAGCTTTCTAGCGGGAGGGCTCCACGAGCAGTACTTC.

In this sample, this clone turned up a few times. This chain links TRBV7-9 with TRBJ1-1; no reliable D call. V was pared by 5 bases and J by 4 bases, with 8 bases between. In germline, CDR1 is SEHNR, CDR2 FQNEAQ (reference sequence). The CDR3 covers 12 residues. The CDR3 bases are TGTGCCAGCAGCACGGGAGCCACTGAAGCTTTCTTT. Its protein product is CASSTGATEAFF.

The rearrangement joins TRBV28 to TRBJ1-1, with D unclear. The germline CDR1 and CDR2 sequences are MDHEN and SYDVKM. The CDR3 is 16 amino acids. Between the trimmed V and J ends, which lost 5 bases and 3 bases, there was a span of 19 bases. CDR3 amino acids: CASSPLVGRQYTEAFF. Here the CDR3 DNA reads TGTGCCAGCAGTCCCCTTGTCGGCAGGCAGTACACTGAAGCTTTCTTT.

Here the CDR3 reads CASSTAGDRFNQPQHF. In DNA, the CDR3 is TGTGCCAGCAGTACCGCCGGTGACAGGTTCAATCAGCCCCAGCATTTT. V is TRBV6-6 and J is TRBJ1-5, with D possibly matching TRBD1 (6 bases). V was shortened by 5 bases and J by 3 bases, with 17 bases between the two germline ends. The CDR3 runs 16 residues. The germline CDR1 and CDR2 sequences are MNHNY and SVGAGI (reference sequence).

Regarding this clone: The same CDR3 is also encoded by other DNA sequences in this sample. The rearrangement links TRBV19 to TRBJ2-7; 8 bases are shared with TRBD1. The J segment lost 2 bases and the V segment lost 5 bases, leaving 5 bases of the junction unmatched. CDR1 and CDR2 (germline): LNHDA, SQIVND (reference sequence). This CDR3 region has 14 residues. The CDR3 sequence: CASSPGTGPYEQYF. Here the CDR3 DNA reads TGTGCCAGTAGTCCCGGGACAGGCCCCTACGAGCAGTACTTC.

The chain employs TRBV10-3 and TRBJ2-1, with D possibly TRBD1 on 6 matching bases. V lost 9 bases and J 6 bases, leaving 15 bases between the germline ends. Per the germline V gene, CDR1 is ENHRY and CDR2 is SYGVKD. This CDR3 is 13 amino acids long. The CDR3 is CAITGMSSNEQFF. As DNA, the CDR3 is TGTGCCATAACAGGGATGTCTAGCAATGAGCAGTTCTTC.

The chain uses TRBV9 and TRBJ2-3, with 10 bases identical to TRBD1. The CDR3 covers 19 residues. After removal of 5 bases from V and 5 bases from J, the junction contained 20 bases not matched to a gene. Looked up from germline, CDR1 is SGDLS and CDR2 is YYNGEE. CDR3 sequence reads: CASSAITNGQGDPKDTQYF. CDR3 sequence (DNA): TGTGCCAGCAGTGCCATAACAAACGGACAGGGGGATCCAAAAGATACGCAGTATTTT.

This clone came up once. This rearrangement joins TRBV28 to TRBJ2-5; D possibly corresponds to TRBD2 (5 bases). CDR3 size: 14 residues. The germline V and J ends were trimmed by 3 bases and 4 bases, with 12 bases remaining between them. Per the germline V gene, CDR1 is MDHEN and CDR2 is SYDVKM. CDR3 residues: CASSLAEEAETQYF. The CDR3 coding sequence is TGTGCCAGCAGTTTGGCGGAGGAGGCAGAGACCCAGTACTTC.

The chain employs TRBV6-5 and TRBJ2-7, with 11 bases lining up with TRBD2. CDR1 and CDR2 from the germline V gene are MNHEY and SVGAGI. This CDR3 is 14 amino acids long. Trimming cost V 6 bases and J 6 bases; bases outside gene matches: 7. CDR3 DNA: TGTGCCAGCAGCTTGACTAGCGGGACAGGCGAGCAGTACTTC. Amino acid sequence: CASSLTSGTGEQYF.

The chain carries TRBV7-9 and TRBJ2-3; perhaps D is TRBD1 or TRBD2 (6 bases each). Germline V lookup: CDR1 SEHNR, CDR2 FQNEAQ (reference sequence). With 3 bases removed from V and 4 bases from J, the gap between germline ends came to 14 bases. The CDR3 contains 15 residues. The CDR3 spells CASSFGGEGADTQYF. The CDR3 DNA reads TGTGCCAGCAGCTTCGGGGGTGAGGGGGCAGATACGCAGTATTTT.

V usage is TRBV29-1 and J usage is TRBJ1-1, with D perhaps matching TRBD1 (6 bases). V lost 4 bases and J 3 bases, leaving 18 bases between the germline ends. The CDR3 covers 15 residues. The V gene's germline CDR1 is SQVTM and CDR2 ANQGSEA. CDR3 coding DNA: TGCAGCGTTGTTGGTGTTGGGGGGCACGACACTGAAGCTTTCTTT. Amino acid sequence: CSVVGVGGHDTEAFF.

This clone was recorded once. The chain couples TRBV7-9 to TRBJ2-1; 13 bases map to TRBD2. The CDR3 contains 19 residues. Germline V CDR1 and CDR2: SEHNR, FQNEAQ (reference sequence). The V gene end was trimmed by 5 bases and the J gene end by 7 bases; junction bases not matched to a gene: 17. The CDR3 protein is CASSTPGLAGNDGGNEQFF. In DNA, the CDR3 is TGTGCCAGCAGCACCCCGGGACTAGCGGGAAACGATGGTGGGAATGAGCAGTTCTTC.

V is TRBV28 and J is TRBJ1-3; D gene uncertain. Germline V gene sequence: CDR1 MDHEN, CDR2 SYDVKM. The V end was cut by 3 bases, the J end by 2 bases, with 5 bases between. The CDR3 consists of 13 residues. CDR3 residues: CASSFMTGNTIYF. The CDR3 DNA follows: TGTGCCAGCAGTTTTATGACTGGAAACACCATATATTTT. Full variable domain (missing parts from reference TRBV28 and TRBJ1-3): DVKVTQSSRYLVKRTGEKVFLECVQDMDHENMFWYRQDPGLGLRLIYFSYDVKMKEKGDIPEGYSVSREKKERFSLILESASTNQTSMYLCASSFMTGNTIYFGEGSWLTVV.

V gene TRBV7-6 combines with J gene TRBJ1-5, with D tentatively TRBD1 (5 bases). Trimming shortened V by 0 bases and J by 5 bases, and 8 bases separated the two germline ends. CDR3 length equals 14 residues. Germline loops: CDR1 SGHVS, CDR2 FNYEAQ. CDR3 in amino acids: CASSLAGGYQPQHF. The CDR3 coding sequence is TGTGCCAGCAGCTTAGCCGGGGGTTATCAGCCCCAGCATTTT.

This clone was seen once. CDR3 in DNA: TGTGCCAGCAGCGTGAGGACGGAGTACAATGAGCAGTTCTTC. Its protein product is CASSVRTEYNEQFF. The genes are TRBV7-9 and TRBJ2-1; D unresolved. The V and J ends lost 5 bases and 4 bases respectively, with 12 bases between them. CDR1 and CDR2 (germline): SEHNR, FQNEAQ (reference sequence). The CDR3 sequence is 14 residues long.

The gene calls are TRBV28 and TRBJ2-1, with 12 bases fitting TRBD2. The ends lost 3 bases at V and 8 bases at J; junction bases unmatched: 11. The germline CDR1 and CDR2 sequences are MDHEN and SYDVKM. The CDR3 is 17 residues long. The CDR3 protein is CASSFTLRTSGTDEQFF. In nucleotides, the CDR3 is TGTGCCAGCAGTTTTACCCTTCGGACTAGCGGGACGGATGAGCAGTTCTTC.